Listed here are 32 T cell receptor beta chains from one sample, sequenced in a study of blood T cell repertoires in COVID-19. The data were produced by immunoSEQ multiplex PCR, yet TCRdb's version contains in-frame clones alone and is incomplete. The sample lists 300,000 to 450,000 clones, over 75% occurring once. Sequenced sample: PBMCs or T cells enriched from blood (not recorded which). The origin of the receptors is a woman in her 30s who had recovered from COVID-19.

This sequence joins TRBV27 and TRBJ1-1, with 8 bases identical to TRBD1. In germline, CDR1 is MNHEY, CDR2 SMNVEV (reference sequence). This CDR3 is 15 amino acids long. J gave up 0 bases and V 3 bases, and 3 bases lay outside the gene matches. The CDR3 sequence is CASSFGTGVNTEAFF. The CDR3 nucleotides are TGTGCCAGCAGTTTCGGGACAGGAGTGAACACTGAAGCTTTCTTT.

The rearrangement uses TRBV15 and TRBJ1-1, with 7 bases lining up with TRBD1. CDR1 and CDR2 from the germline V gene are LNHNV and YYDKDF (reference sequence). The CDR3 is made up of 16 amino acids. Trimming removed 0 bases from V and 3 bases from J; junction bases left unmatched: 7. The CDR3 coding sequence is TGTGCCACCAGCAGAGACCCAGACAGGGTCTACACTGAAGCTTTCTTT. It is translated as CATSRDPDRVYTEAFF.

This clone was detected only a few times. The chain is built from TRBV10-3 and TRBJ1-2, with 7 bases aligning to TRBD1. This CDR3 has 15 amino acids. The germline CDR1 and CDR2 sequences are ENHRY and SYGVKD. J lost 0 bases, V lost 4 bases, and 5 bases had no gene match. The CDR3 DNA reads as TGTGCCATCAGTGCCCGGGACAGCACTAACTATGGCTACACCTTC. This gives the protein CAISARDSTNYGYTF.

This clone has just a few counts. The CDR3 is CAWSVSGQGYGYTF. The CDR3 DNA sequence: TGTGCCTGGAGTGTAAGCGGGCAGGGATATGGCTACACCTTC. The chain carries TRBV30 and TRBJ1-2; D might be TRBD1 (5 bases). Germline CDR1 and CDR2: GTSNPN and SVGIG (reference sequence). This CDR3 region has 14 residues. Trimming cost V 0 bases and J 5 bases, with 13 bases left between them.

This clone was seen a few times. This chain uses TRBV19 with TRBJ2-3; D is uncertain. The CDR3 length is 15 residues. V lost 6 bases to trimming and J lost 2 bases, with 15 bases between them. Germline V CDR1 and CDR2: LNHDA, SQIVND (reference sequence). The CDR3 region is CASRKSSRDTDTQYF. CDR3 DNA sequence: TGTGCCAGTAGGAAAAGTTCTCGCGACACAGATACGCAGTATTTT.

This chain uses TRBV24-1 with TRBJ2-1; 9 bases match TRBD2. The CDR3 consists of 12 residues. Germline V gives CDR1 KGHDR, CDR2 SFDVKD. J was trimmed by 9 bases and V by 9 bases; bases with no gene match: 5. CDR3 residues: CATRGGAGEQFF. The CDR3 DNA reads TGTGCCACCCGCGGGGGGGCTGGTGAGCAGTTCTTC.

The rearrangement uses TRBV14 and TRBJ1-4; no reliable D call. Trimming left V 0 bases short and J 5 bases short, with 13 bases between. CDR3 length: 16 residues. Looked up from germline, CDR1 is SGHDN and CDR2 is FVKESK. This CDR3 reads CASSQDLPGWNEKLFF. The CDR3 bases are TGTGCCAGCAGCCAAGATCTCCCAGGTTGGAATGAAAAACTGTTTTTT.

This sequence joins TRBV3-1 (or the pseudogene TRBV3-2) and TRBJ1-4; a weak D match, TRBD1 (6 bases). Germline-derived CDR1 and CDR2 are LGHDT and YNNKEL (reference sequence). The V gene lost 6 bases and the J gene lost 5 bases, with 10 bases spanning the gap. There are 13 residues in the CDR3. CDR3 in DNA: TGTGCCAGCAGGCGACAGGACAATGAAAAACTGTTTTTT. Its protein is CASRRQDNEKLFF.

The CDR3 DNA sequence: TGTGCCAGCTCACCAAAAAACGGGACAGCTTTCCGGGAAAAACTGTTTTTT. Its translation is CASSPKNGTAFREKLFF. The chain links TRBV18 to TRBJ1-4; 7 nucleotides align to TRBD1. V shed 2 bases, J shed 8 bases, and the junction held 14 bases outside the gene matches. CDR1 is KGHSH, CDR2 LQKENI, per germline. There are 17 residues in the CDR3.

The genes are TRBV5-1 and TRBJ2-1; 11 positions match TRBD1. Trimming at V came to 4 bases and at J to 2 bases, leaving 5 bases not matched to a gene. Germline CDR1 and CDR2: SGHRS and YFSETQ. The CDR3 is made up of 16 amino acids. The CDR3 is CASSAGQGDTYNEQFF. Written as DNA, the CDR3 is TGCGCCAGCAGCGCGGGACAGGGGGATACCTACAATGAGCAGTTCTTC.

This chain connects TRBV6-5 to TRBJ1-3; D call uncertain. Per germline, CDR1 MNHEY and CDR2 SVGAGI. This CDR3 is built from 15 residues. V was clipped by 6 bases and J by 0 bases, with 12 bases between them. The CDR3 spells CASRTGSSSGNTIYF. The CDR3 nucleotides are TGTGCCAGCAGGACTGGCTCGAGCTCTGGAAACACCATATATTTT.

This chain connects TRBV11-2 to TRBJ2-7; 10 bases are a match to TRBD2. This CDR3 is built from 16 residues. The J segment lost 3 bases and the V segment lost 5 bases, leaving 10 bases of the junction unmatched. Germline CDR1 and CDR2: SGHAT and FQNNGV. CDR3 sequence: CASSKRPSGSLYEQYF. The CDR3 nucleotides read TGTGCCAGCAGCAAGAGGCCTAGCGGGAGCCTCTACGAGCAGTACTTC.

V usage is TRBV19 and J usage is TRBJ1-5; no clear D. Germline-derived CDR1 and CDR2 are LNHDA and SQIVND (reference sequence). CDR3 length equals 11 residues. V was pared by 10 bases and J by 6 bases, with 10 bases between. The CDR3 DNA reads as TGTGCCATCCTAGGTCGTCAGCCCCAGCATTTT. This sequence encodes CAILGRQPQHF. The entire variable domain, with the rest obtained from reference TRBV19 and TRBJ1-5, is as follows: DGGITQSPKYLFRKEGQNVTLSCEQNLNHDAMYWYRQDPGQGLRLIYYSQIVNDFQKGDIAEGYSVSREKKESFPLTVTSAQKNPTAFYLCAILGRQPQHFGDGTRLSIL.

The V gene is TRBV7-9, the J gene TRBJ1-4, with unresolved D. The CDR3 extends over 15 amino acids. V gave up 3 bases and J gave up 1 base, with 9 bases separating them. The germline V gene has CDR1 SEHNR and CDR2 FQNEAQ (reference sequence). DNA for the CDR3: TGTGCCAGCAGCTTTTCCACAATAACTAATGAAAAACTGTTTTTT. It codes for CASSFSTITNEKLFF.

CDR3 DNA sequence: TGTGCCAGCAGCCTTACCAGGACAGGAGGGGGTGAAAAACTGTTTTTT. Translating it yields CASSLTRTGGGEKLFF. V gene TRBV7-2 combines with J gene TRBJ1-4; TRBD1 agrees at 7 bases. The length of the CDR3 is 16 residues. Germline CDR1 SGHTA, CDR2 FQGNSA. J lost 7 bases, V lost 5 bases, and 13 bases had no gene match.

CDR3 in amino acids: CASSDFYSNQPQHF. DNA of the CDR3: TGTGCCAGCAGTGACTTCTATAGCAATCAGCCCCAGCATTTT. The chain links TRBV2 to TRBJ1-5; D ambiguous. CDR3 length: 14 amino acids. Germline CDR1 SNHLY, CDR2 FYNNEI. Between the trimmed V and J ends, which lost 3 bases and 0 bases, there was a span of 6 bases. Supplemented by reference TRBV2 and TRBJ1-5, the full variable domain reads EPEVTQTPSHQVTQMGQEVILRCVPISNHLYFYWYRQILGQKVEFLVSFYNNEISEKSEIFDDQFSVERPDGSNFTLKIRSTKLEDSAMYFCASSDFYSNQPQHFGDGTRLSIL.

The CDR3 coding sequence is TGCAGCGTTGCGGGGGGCCGGCGAGAGACCCAGTACTTC. Its translation: CSVAGGRRETQYF. The chain joins TRBV29-1 to TRBJ2-5; TRBD2 might be the D (7 bases). This CDR3 is 13 amino acids long. Trimming pared 4 bases from V and 4 bases from J, leaving 13 bases between. CDR1 SQVTM and CDR2 ANQGSEA come from the germline V gene. Using reference TRBV29-1 and TRBJ2-5 for the parts outside the CDR3, the full variable domain is SAVISQKPSRDICQRGTSLTIQCQVDSQVTMMFWYRQQPGQSLTLIATANQGSEATYESGFVIDKFPISRPNLTFSTLTVSNMSPEDSSIYLCSVAGGRRETQYFGPGTRLLVL.

The gene calls are TRBV7-9 and TRBJ1-5; 11 nucleotides align to TRBD1. The CDR3 has 15 amino acids. Germline V gene lookup returns CDR1 SEHNR and CDR2 FQNEAQ (reference sequence). V was pared by 1 base and J by 6 bases, with 2 bases of the junction left unmatched. In DNA form, the CDR3 reads TGTGCCAGCAGCTTAGGGGGGACAGGGGGTCAGCCCCAGCATTTT. Translating gives CASSLGGTGGQPQHF. Complete variable domain (other parts from reference TRBV7-9 and TRBJ1-5): DTGVSQNPRHKITKRGQNVTFRCDPISEHNRLYWYRQTLGQGPEFLTYFQNEAQLEKSRLLSDRFSAERPKGSFSTLEIQRTEQGDSAMYLCASSLGGTGGQPQHFGDGTRLSIL.

This chain uses TRBV24-1 with TRBJ2-1; the match to TRBD2 covers 7 bases. The germline V gene encodes CDR1 KGHDR and CDR2 SFDVKD. CDR3 length: 15 amino acids. Trimming removed 4 bases from V and 10 bases from J; junction bases left unmatched: 12. CDR3 in amino acids: CATSDGAGVLGEQFF. CDR3 in DNA: TGTGCCACCAGTGACGGGGCGGGGGTCCTAGGAGAGCAGTTCTTC.

J is TRBJ1-3 and V is TRBV5-1; D not certain. Trimming stripped 0 bases from V and 0 bases from J, with 10 bases between. The CDR3 sequence is 16 residues long. Germline CDR1 is SGHRS and CDR2 is YFSETQ. This CDR3 is CASSLAGSSSGNTIYF. The DNA for the CDR3 is TGCGCCAGCAGCTTGGCAGGTTCGAGCTCTGGAAACACCATATATTTT. Based on the CDR3 plus reference TRBV5-1 and TRBJ1-3, the full variable domain is KAGVTQTPRYLIKTRGQQVTLSCSPISGHRSVSWYQQTPGQGLQFLFEYFSETQRNKGNFPGRFSGRQFSNSRSEMNVSTLELGDSALYLCASSLAGSSSGNTIYFGEGSWLTVV.

The gene calls are TRBV3-1 (or the pseudogene TRBV3-2) and TRBJ2-7; TRBD2 agrees at 12 bases. J gave up 2 bases and V 5 bases, and 4 bases lay outside the gene matches. The CDR3 is 15 residues long. Per germline, CDR1 LGHDT and CDR2 YNNKEL (reference sequence). CDR3 sequence: CASSYGLAGTYEQYF. The CDR3, as DNA: TGTGCCAGCAGCTACGGACTAGCGGGAACCTACGAGCAGTACTTC.

The V and J genes are TRBV4-3 and TRBJ1-6; perhaps TRBD1 as D (5 bases). Germline V gene data show CDR1 as LGHNA and CDR2 as YSLEER. The CDR3 has 14 residues. Trimming cost V 0 bases and J 9 bases, with 9 bases left between them. The CDR3 sequence is CASSQDRVGSPLHF. CDR3 in DNA: TGCGCCAGCAGCCAAGACAGGGTAGGTTCACCCCTCCACTTT.

The J gene is TRBJ1-1, the V gene TRBV19; D perhaps matches TRBD1 (6 bases). The CDR3 contains 13 residues. V lost 7 bases and J 4 bases, leaving 13 bases between the germline ends. Germline CDR1 LNHDA, CDR2 SQIVND (reference sequence). CDR3 nucleotides: TGTGCCAGTACAGGACAGACGGTCACTGAAGCTTTCTTT. Protein product: CASTGQTVTEAFF.

The chain uses TRBV11-2 and TRBJ2-7, with D tentatively TRBD2 (7 bases). The CDR3 has 15 residues. Germline V gives CDR1 SGHAT, CDR2 FQNNGV. V dropped 3 bases and J dropped 2 bases, with 14 bases sitting between them. CDR3 sequence: CASSLEGGGAYEQYF. CDR3 nucleotides: TGTGCCAGCAGCTTGGAGGGGGGGGGAGCCTACGAGCAGTACTTC. Complete variable domain (other parts from reference TRBV11-2 and TRBJ2-7): EAGVAQSPRYKIIEKRQSVAFWCNPISGHATLYWYQQILGQGPKLLIQFQNNGVVDDSQLPKDRFSAERLKGVDSTLKIQPAKLEDSAVYLCASSLEGGGAYEQYFGPGTRLTVT.

V is TRBV10-3 and J is TRBJ1-2, with a tentative D call TRBD1 (5 bases). Germline CDR1 reads ENHRY; CDR2 reads SYGVKD. The CDR3 sequence is 13 residues long. V lost 8 bases and J lost 8, with 18 bases in between. The CDR3 sequence is CAILAQGFGGYTF. CDR3 DNA sequence: TGTGCCATCCTCGCTCAGGGTTTTGGAGGCTACACCTTC.

The chain combines TRBV30 with TRBJ1-4; D is undetermined. The CDR3 spans 12 residues. From germline, CDR1 is GTSNPN and CDR2 SVGIG (reference sequence). V lost 0 bases, J lost 14 bases, and 13 bases lay in between. The DNA of the CDR3 is TGTGCCTGGAGTGTACAAACAGCACGTCTGTTTTTT. It translates to CAWSVQTARLFF.

The chain joins TRBV30 to TRBJ1-5, with D unclear. The CDR3 loop spans 14 amino acids. The V and J ends lost 0 bases and 2 bases respectively, with 8 bases between them. Germline V CDR1 and CDR2: GTSNPN, SVGIG (reference sequence). The CDR3 here is CAWSVGPGNQPQHF. In nucleotides, the CDR3 is TGTGCCTGGAGTGTCGGTCCGGGCAATCAGCCCCAGCATTTT. The full variable domain, its missing parts supplied by reference TRBV30 and TRBJ1-5, is SQTIHQWPATLVQPVGSPLSLECTVEGTSNPNLYWYRQAAGRGLQLLFYSVGIGQISSEVPQNLSASRPQDRQFILSSKKLLLSDSGFYLCAWSVGPGNQPQHFGDGTRLSIL.

This clone was seen only a few times. V is TRBV30 and J is TRBJ2-1, with TRBD1 matching 8 bases. The germline V gene encodes CDR1 GTSNPN and CDR2 SVGIG (reference sequence). Trimming removed 0 bases from V and 8 bases from J; junction bases left unmatched: 6. The length of the CDR3 is 14 residues. The CDR3 DNA is TGTGCCTGGAGTGTGGGACAGGTCGCCCATGAGCAGTTCTTC. It encodes CAWSVGQVAHEQFF.

DNA for the CDR3: TGCGCCAGCAGCGGGACCGACGACAGGGGAGCCTATGGCTACACCTTC. Translation gives CASSGTDDRGAYGYTF. J is TRBJ1-2 and V is TRBV5-1; 8 nucleotides line up with TRBD1. The V segment lost 4 bases and the J segment 4 bases; nucleotides outside the gene matches: 12. The germline CDR1 and CDR2 sequences are SGHRS and YFSETQ. The CDR3 sequence is 16 residues long.

This sequence joins TRBV11-3 and TRBJ2-7; a weak D match, TRBD1 (7 bases). CDR1 is SGHNT and CDR2 is YENEEA in the germline V gene. Deletions cut 5 bases from V and 7 bases from J, with 18 bases between. CDR3 size: 14 residues. The CDR3 region is CASSPGGTSGEQYF. In nucleotides, the CDR3 is TGTGCCAGCAGCCCAGGGGGGACCAGCGGGGAGCAGTACTTC.

The chain is built from TRBV3-1 (or the pseudogene TRBV3-2) and TRBJ1-2, with D perhaps TRBD1 (5 bases). The CDR3 has 15 amino acids. In germline, CDR1 is LGHDT, CDR2 YNNKEL (reference sequence). Trimming stripped 0 bases from V and 6 bases from J, with 14 bases between. The DNA of the CDR3 is TGTGCCAGCAGCCAAGAACCGGTGGGGGGGAATGGCTACACCTTC. It yields the protein CASSQEPVGGNGYTF.

This chain uses TRBV29-1 with TRBJ2-1; no firm D call. The CDR3 is made up of 14 amino acids. Germline V gene lookup returns CDR1 SQVTM and CDR2 ANQGSEA. V was trimmed by 2 bases and J by 0 bases, leaving 8 bases between them. The CDR3 spells CSVEWASSYNEQFF. CDR3 in DNA: TGCAGCGTTGAATGGGCCAGCTCCTACAATGAGCAGTTCTTC.